Each of the 25 T cell receptor beta chains below was sequenced from the same sample in a study of blood T cell repertoires in COVID-19. The protocol was immunoSEQ multiplex PCR, while the TCRdb copy is restricted to in-frame clones and leaves out a portion. The repertoire holds approximately 290,000 clones, with approximately 89% as singletons. The sequencing sample was made of peripheral blood. The source is a woman between 25 and 40 years old with COVID-19, enrolled during active disease.

This clone was found once. The chain employs TRBV5-1 and TRBJ1-3; D is ambiguous. Trimming left V 4 bases short and J 2 bases short, with 19 bases between. The CDR3 is 17 residues long. In germline, CDR1 is SGHRS, CDR2 YFSETQ. CDR3 sequence: CASSDGSNYRAGNTIYF. As DNA, the CDR3 is TGCGCCAGCAGCGACGGGAGCAACTATCGAGCTGGAAACACCATATATTTT.

This chain's CDR3 is CASSSRTSGGRMWELFF. The CDR3 nucleotides are TGCGCCAGCAGCTCCCGGACTAGCGGGGGGCGTATGTGGGAGCTGTTTTTT. The rearrangement uses TRBV4-1 and TRBJ2-2; 14 bases fit TRBD2. The CDR3 is 17 residues long. The V gene's germline CDR1 is MGHRA and CDR2 YSYEKL. With 5 bases clipped from V and 9 bases from J, the junction kept 11 bases outside the gene matches.

CDR3 residues: CASSIPRSNQPQHF. The CDR3 nucleotides read TGTGCCAGTAGTATCCCACGGAGTAATCAGCCCCAGCATTTT. The chain is built from TRBV19 and TRBJ1-5; D gene ambiguous. V was shortened by 3 bases and J by 4 bases, with 10 bases between the two germline ends. Germline CDR1 LNHDA, CDR2 SQIVND (reference sequence). CDR3 length equals 14 residues.

The genes are TRBV7-9 and TRBJ2-2; D unclear. The CDR3 has 14 amino acids. In germline, CDR1 is SEHNR, CDR2 FQNEAQ (reference sequence). V lost 5 bases and J lost 2, with 9 bases in between. The CDR3 sequence: CASSPTLNTGELFF. The CDR3 DNA follows: TGTGCCAGCAGCCCAACTCTTAACACCGGGGAGCTGTTTTTT. The entire variable domain, with the rest obtained from reference TRBV7-9 and TRBJ2-2, is as follows: DTGVSQNPRHKITKRGQNVTFRCDPISEHNRLYWYRQTLGQGPEFLTYFQNEAQLEKSRLLSDRFSAERPKGSFSTLEIQRTEQGDSAMYLCASSPTLNTGELFFGEGSRLTVL.

This chain connects TRBV7-9 to TRBJ2-7; unclear D gene. This CDR3 is 12 amino acids long. Germline V gene data show CDR1 as SEHNR and CDR2 as FQNEAQ (reference sequence). Deletions cut 5 bases from V and 0 bases from J, with 5 bases between. The CDR3 DNA follows: TGTGCCAGCAGCCAACTCTCCTACGAGCAGTACTTC. Translating it yields CASSQLSYEQYF.

The chain uses TRBV5-1 and TRBJ2-3; 11 bases fit TRBD2. Per the germline V gene, CDR1 is SGHRS and CDR2 is YFSETQ. The CDR3 length is 19 residues. The V and J ends lost 3 bases and 4 bases, in that order; junction bases with no gene match: 16. CDR3 residues: CASSSGTSGLTLRADTQYF. CDR3 in DNA: TGCGCCAGCAGCTCTGGGACTAGCGGATTGACCCTCCGAGCAGATACGCAGTATTTT. The variable domain in full, completed from reference TRBV5-1 and TRBJ2-3, reads KAGVTQTPRYLIKTRGQQVTLSCSPISGHRSVSWYQQTPGQGLQFLFEYFSETQRNKGNFPGRFSGRQFSNSRSEMNVSTLELGDSALYLCASSSGTSGLTLRADTQYFGPGTRLTVL.

The V gene is TRBV5-1, the J gene TRBJ2-1; the D gene is possibly TRBD1 (6 bases). V dropped 0 bases and J dropped 7 bases, with 11 bases sitting between them. This CDR3 has 14 amino acids. Germline values: CDR1 SGHRS, CDR2 YFSETQ. The CDR3 sequence is CASSLGGPLNEQFF. CDR3 nucleotide sequence: TGCGCCAGCAGCTTGGGGGGGCCGCTTAATGAGCAGTTCTTC.

The V and J genes are TRBV5-1 and TRBJ1-1; a weak D match, TRBD1 (6 bases). Germline V lookup: CDR1 SGHRS, CDR2 YFSETQ. V was clipped by 4 bases and J by 6 bases, with 13 bases between them. CDR3 size: 13 residues. This CDR3 is CASSQNDRSEAFF. The CDR3 nucleotides are TGCGCCAGCAGCCAAAACGACAGGTCTGAAGCTTTCTTT.

The chain has TRBV12-3 or TRBV12-4 and TRBJ2-7; tentative D call: TRBD1 (7 bases). The CDR3 extends over 13 amino acids. The ends were cut back, 6 bases at V and 2 bases at J, with 11 bases in the middle. DNA of the CDR3: TGTGCCAGCAGCCGCGGGACAGCCTACGAGCAGTACTTC. Protein product: CASSRGTAYEQYF.

The gene calls are TRBV24-1 and TRBJ2-1; D gene uncertain. The CDR3 length is 13 residues. Germline V lookup: CDR1 KGHDR, CDR2 SFDVKD. Deletions cut 5 bases from V and 5 bases from J, with 9 bases between. The CDR3 coding sequence is TGTGCCACCAGTGGGAGAGATCACAATGAGCAGTTCTTC. It translates to CATSGRDHNEQFF.

The chain carries TRBV4-1 and TRBJ2-5, with D possibly matching TRBD2 (6 bases). Between the trimmed V and J ends, which lost 1 base and 2 bases, there was a span of 11 bases. The CDR3 loop spans 15 amino acids. CDR1 is MGHRA, CDR2 YSYEKL, per germline. The CDR3 nucleotides read TGCGCCAGCAGCCAAGGGGGACTGCCTCAAGAGACCCAGTACTTC. This encodes CASSQGGLPQETQYF.

The chain employs TRBV6-5 and TRBJ1-1; no reliable D call. The germline CDR1 and CDR2 sequences are MNHEY and SVGAGI. The V end lost 6 bases, the J end lost 5 bases, and 19 bases lay between the germline ends. This CDR3 is built from 15 residues. CDR3 amino acids: CASSPGVSGWTEAFF. For the CDR3, the DNA is TGTGCCAGCAGCCCCGGGGTCTCGGGTTGGACTGAAGCTTTCTTT.

This clone was detected once. The chain is built from TRBV2 and TRBJ2-7, with 12 bases aligning to TRBD2. V lost 6 bases, J lost 3 bases, and 9 bases stayed unmatched. This CDR3 has 16 amino acids. Germline V gene sequence: CDR1 SNHLY, CDR2 FYNNEI. The CDR3 DNA reads TGTGCCAGCAGGGGGGAAACGACTAGCGGGGGCTACGAGCAGTACTTC. Its translation is CASRGETTSGGYEQYF. The complete variable domain, with remaining parts taken from reference TRBV2 and TRBJ2-7, reads EPEVTQTPSHQVTQMGQEVILRCVPISNHLYFYWYRQILGQKVEFLVSFYNNEISEKSEIFDDQFSVERPDGSNFTLKIRSTKLEDSAMYFCASRGETTSGGYEQYFGPGTRLTVT.

The V gene is TRBV6-4, the J gene TRBJ2-2; 7 bases fit TRBD2. After removal of 3 bases from V and 0 bases from J, the junction contained 16 bases not matched to a gene. The CDR3 contains 20 residues. Germline V gene data show CDR1 as MRHNA and CDR2 as SNTAGT. The CDR3 here is CASSETGGPSFSPNTGELFF. The CDR3 bases are TGTGCCAGCAGTGAGACGGGGGGACCATCCTTCTCTCCGAACACCGGGGAGCTGTTTTTT.

The chain employs TRBV3-1 (or the pseudogene TRBV3-2) and TRBJ2-6; D remains ambiguous. With 1 base removed from V and 0 bases from J, the gap between germline ends came to 7 bases. Germline V lookup: CDR1 LGHDT, CDR2 YNNKEL (reference sequence). This CDR3 is built from 16 residues. As DNA, the CDR3 is TGTGCCAGCAGCCAAGGCGGCCCCTCTGGGGCCAACGTCCTGACTTTC. Residues: CASSQGGPSGANVLTF.

The gene calls are TRBV11-1 and TRBJ2-2, with D possibly matching TRBD2 (7 bases). The CDR3 totals 16 residues. The V end was cut by 3 bases, the J end by 7 bases, with 18 bases between. Germline V gives CDR1 SGHAT, CDR2 FQDESV (reference sequence). In nucleotides, the CDR3 is TGTGCCAGCAGCTTCGACCTGGGGGGGCGAGACGGGGAGCTGTTTTTT. Translated: CASSFDLGGRDGELFF. Using reference TRBV11-1 and TRBJ2-2 for the parts outside the CDR3, the full variable domain is EAEVAQSPRYKITEKSQAVAFWCDPISGHATLYWYRQILGQGPELLVQFQDESVVDDSQLPKDRFSAERLKGVDSTLKIQPAELGDSAMYLCASSFDLGGRDGELFFGEGSRLTVL.

This clone has just one count. This chain joins TRBV6-6 and TRBJ1-1; tentatively, D is TRBD1 (6 bases). The CDR3 sequence is 12 residues long. Trimming cost V 7 bases and J 7 bases, with 13 bases left between them. CDR1 and CDR2 from the germline V gene are MNHNY and SVGAGI (reference sequence). CDR3 sequence reads: CASTLGTSEAFF. The CDR3 DNA reads as TGTGCCAGCACTTTAGGGACAAGTGAAGCTTTCTTT.

At least ten counts were recorded for this clone. V and J are TRBV27 and TRBJ2-4; perhaps TRBD2 as D (6 bases). The CDR3 is 18 residues long. Trimming took off 6 bases at V and 3 bases at J, with 24 bases between the two ends. Germline values: CDR1 MNHEY, CDR2 SMNVEV (reference sequence). The DNA for the CDR3 is TGTGCCAGCAGCCCCCTCAGTGCGGGGTGGTCGGACAAAAACATTCAGTACTTC. This sequence encodes CASSPLSAGWSDKNIQYF.

The genes are TRBV12-3 or TRBV12-4 and TRBJ1-2; D unresolved. V lost 5 bases and J lost 8, with 15 bases in between. This CDR3 contains 13 residues. The chain's CDR3 is CASSGIMRGGYTF. The CDR3 bases are TGTGCCAGCAGTGGAATCATGCGAGGGGGCTACACCTTC.

V usage is TRBV18 and J usage is TRBJ1-1, with 12 nucleotides matching TRBD1. The germline CDR1 and CDR2 sequences are KGHSH and LQKENI. The CDR3 is 17 amino acids. V lost 3 bases, J lost 3 bases, and 8 bases stayed unmatched. CDR3 DNA sequence: TGTGCCAGCTCACCGTGGGACAGGGGGCTGGTAGACACTGAAGCTTTCTTT. This codes for CASSPWDRGLVDTEAFF. Drawing the rest from reference TRBV18 and TRBJ1-1, the complete variable domain is NAGVMQNPRHLVRRRGQEARLRCSPMKGHSHVYWYRQLPEEGLKFMVYLQKENIIDESGMPKERFSAEFPKEGPSILRIQQVVRGDSAAYFCASSPWDRGLVDTEAFFGQGTRLTVV.

Here the CDR3 reads CASSLVQGLNNEQFF. CDR3 nucleotide sequence: TGTGCCAGCAGCTTAGTTCAGGGCCTGAACAATGAGCAGTTCTTC. This chain uses TRBV7-9 with TRBJ2-1, with a possible D match to TRBD1 (5 bases). The CDR3 consists of 15 residues. V was shortened by 1 base and J by 5 bases, with 12 bases between the two germline ends. From germline, CDR1 is SEHNR and CDR2 FQNEAQ (reference sequence).

This chain connects TRBV9 to TRBJ2-1; 11 bases agree with TRBD2. The CDR3 loop spans 16 amino acids. V lost 1 base and J lost 5; bases outside the gene matches: 5. CDR1 and CDR2 from the germline V gene are SGDLS and YYNGEE. The CDR3 is CASSVNGTSGHNEQFF. CDR3 nucleotides: TGTGCCAGCAGCGTAAACGGGACTAGCGGACACAATGAGCAGTTCTTC.

This clone occurred once. The chain uses TRBV19 and TRBJ1-2, with TRBD1 as a possible D gene (5 bases). The CDR3 loop spans 13 amino acids. Germline lookup yields CDR1 LNHDA and CDR2 SQIVND (reference sequence). The V end lost 6 bases, the J end lost 0 bases, and 8 bases lay between the germline ends. The CDR3 nucleotides read TGTGCCAGTAGCAAGGGGCCTAACTATGGCTACACCTTC. Translating it yields CASSKGPNYGYTF. The variable domain in full, with the rest retrieved from reference TRBV19 and TRBJ1-2, is DGGITQSPKYLFRKEGQNVTLSCEQNLNHDAMYWYRQDPGQGLRLIYYSQIVNDFQKGDIAEGYSVSREKKESFPLTVTSAQKNPTAFYLCASSKGPNYGYTFGSGTRLTVV.

The rearrangement joins TRBV5-4 to TRBJ2-1, with 11 bases lining up with TRBD2. This CDR3 comprises 16 residues. V shed 4 bases and J 6 bases; nucleotides not matched to a gene: 9. In germline, CDR1 is SGHNT, CDR2 YYREEE (reference sequence). CDR3 bases: TGTGCCAGCAGCCCGCGAGGTAGCGGGGGGGCCAATGAGCAGTTCTTC. Translated, it gives CASSPRGSGGANEQFF.

J is TRBJ1-4 and V is TRBV7-9, with TRBD1 matching 7 bases. This CDR3 comprises 17 residues. The germline CDR1 and CDR2 sequences are SEHNR and FQNEAQ (reference sequence). V lost 5 bases, J lost 2 bases, and 11 bases stayed unmatched. CDR3 bases: TGTGCCAGCAGCAGGCCCAGACAGGGTACCACTAATGAAAAACTGTTTTTT. Translation gives CASSRPRQGTTNEKLFF.